These T cell receptor beta chains were read from a single sample in a study of T cells in tumors and immune-related adverse events. Sequenced by immunoSEQ multiplex PCR; TCRdb stores in-frame clones only, minus some. Of about 10,000 clones detected, around 90% appear once; the ten largest clones hold around 1.5%. The sequenced sample was lymph node tissue, obtained from a patient treated with anti-PD-1 therapy. Source of these receptors: a female donor with metastatic renal cell carcinoma. The CDR3 runs from the conserved cysteine through the conserved F or W. The order of the fields is V gene, D gene, J gene, clone size, CDR3 DNA, CDR3 protein. D genes are given only for firm matches. Some rows have no size entry. The others give once, few or many, or a class for an expanded clone.

TRBV5-1	-	TRBJ1-2	-	TGCGCCAGCACCCGAACGTCCGGCAGGGACTATGGCTACACCTTC	CASTRTSGRDYGYTF
TRBV4-2	TRBD2	TRBJ2-3	-	TGTGCCAGCAGCACAGGACTAGCGGTCACAGATACGCAGTATTTT	CASSTGLAVTDTQYF
TRBV18	-	TRBJ1-1	-	TGTGCCAGCTCACCACTGGACAGCTATGAAGCTTTCTTT	CASSPLDSYEAFF
TRBV19	-	TRBJ1-3	few	TGTGCCAGTAGTATTATGTTCGCAGCTTCCTCTGGAAACACCATATATTTT	CASSIMFAASSGNTIYF
TRBV7-9	TRBD2	TRBJ2-7	-	TGTGCCAGCAGCCCCCAACTAGCGGGAGGCCTCGACGAGCAGTACTTC	CASSPQLAGGLDEQYF
TRBV18	-	TRBJ1-2	-	TGTGCCAGCTCACCCACCCCCCCAGGAGGGACTTATGGCTACACCTTC	CASSPTPPGGTYGYTF
TRBV5-4	TRBD1	TRBJ1-2	-	TGTGCCAGCAGCCTACAACGGACAGGGGATGGCTACACCTTC	CASSLQRTGDGYTF
TRBV6-5	-	TRBJ2-7	few	TGTGCCAGCAGTTACTCGACTAAATGGGACTACGAGCAGTACTTC	CASSYSTKWDYEQYF
TRBV6-1	-	TRBJ1-3	-	TGTGCCAGCAGGCAGGACGGACGTAACACCATATATTTT	CASRQDGRNTIYF
TRBV5-1	-	TRBJ1-6	-	TGCGCCAGCAGCTTTCGACGAGATAATTCACCCCTCCACTTT	CASSFRRDNSPLHF
TRBV6-5	-	TRBJ2-2	-	TGTGCCAGCAGTCGAAACACCGGGGAGCTGTTTTTT	CASSRNTGELFF
TRBV6-5	-	TRBJ1-5	-	TGTGCCAGCAGTTACTCATACGACAATCAGCCCCAGCATTTT	CASSYSYDNQPQHF
TRBV5-5	TRBD1	TRBJ1-2	-	TGTGCCAGCAGCTTGGACTGGACAGGGTATGGCTACACCTTC	CASSLDWTGYGYTF
TRBV9	-	TRBJ1-1	-	TGTGCCAGCAGCGGAAGTGAGACTGAAGCTTTCTTT	CASSGSETEAFF
TRBV6-1	TRBD1	TRBJ1-1	-	TGTGCCAGCAGTGAAGCCCCCTCGACAGGGGGCGTCACTGAAGCTTTCTTT	CASSEAPSTGGVTEAFF
TRBV28	-	TRBJ1-4	once	TGTGCCAGCAGTTTTAGAAGGGGCCCTTCTAATGAAAAACTGTTTTTT	CASSFRRGPSNEKLFF
TRBV7-2	TRBD1	TRBJ1-4	-	TGTGCCACGCAGACAGGGGGCGGATCTAATGAAAAACTGTTTTTT	CATQTGGGSNEKLFF
TRBV7-2	-	TRBJ1-5	-	TGTGCCAGCAGCCCCAGGCCCCCGGTACTTAGCAATCAGCCCCAGCATTTT	CASSPRPPVLSNQPQHF
TRBV4-1	-	TRBJ1-5	once	TGCGCCAGCAGTCTCACAGGTTATAGCAATCAGCCCCAGCATTTT	CASSLTGYSNQPQHF
TRBV21-1	-	TRBJ2-1	-	TGTGCCAGGGGCGGGGGGTGTAGAGATGAGCAGTTCTTC	CARGGGCRDEQFF
TRBV7-9	TRBD1	TRBJ1-1	once	TGTGCCAGCAGTCGCGGACAGGGCACTGAAGCTTTCTTT	CASSRGQGTEAFF
TRBV11-2	TRBD2	TRBJ2-3	-	TGTGCCAGCAGACTCCAATTTAGCGGGAGGCGCACAGATACGCAGTATTTT	CASRLQFSGRRTDTQYF
TRBV27	-	TRBJ1-5	-	TGTGCCAGCAGTTTGACCGGGACCTCCCAGCCCCAGCATTTT	CASSLTGTSQPQHF
TRBV6-6	-	TRBJ2-1	once	TGTGCCAGCAGTTACAAAGGCCTTGACAATGAGCAGTTCTTC	CASSYKGLDNEQFF
TRBV7-9	TRBD2	TRBJ2-7	-	TGTGCCAGCAGCTTAGGGACTAGCGCGATGTATAGGTCCTACGAGCAGTACTTC	CASSLGTSAMYRSYEQYF
TRBV11-2	-	TRBJ1-2	-	TGTGCCACCGCAGGGCTAATATCCTATGGCTACACCTTC	CATAGLISYGYTF
TRBV2	-	TRBJ2-5	-	TGTGCCAGCTCAAGGGCTGATAGGGAGACCCAGTACTTC	CASSRADRETQYF
TRBV11-1	-	TRBJ1-1	-	TGTGCCAGCAGCTCGGGCCTAAATACTGAAGCTTTCTTT	CASSSGLNTEAFF
TRBV19	-	TRBJ1-1	-	TGTGCCAGTGGACAGCCCAACACTGAAGCTTTCTTT	CASGQPNTEAFF
TRBV7-5	-	TRBJ2-3	-	TGTGTCAGAAGCCCAGACAGGGGAGCGGGAGTAATTGGCGCAGATACGCAGTATTTT	CVRSPDRGAGVIGADTQYF
TRBV6-5	TRBD2	TRBJ2-7	-	TGTGCCAGCACTGGTCTAGCGGGATACGGCGAGCAGTACTTC	CASTGLAGYGEQYF
TRBV6-4	-	TRBJ2-7	-	TGTGCCAGCAGGGGACGGGATTCTACGGGAATATACGAGCAGTACTTC	CASRGRDSTGIYEQYF
TRBV28	TRBD2	TRBJ2-1	-	TGTGCCAGCCCACCGGGACTAGCGGGGGGCTTCGTCTACAATGAGCAGTTCTTC	CASPPGLAGGFVYNEQFF
TRBV19	TRBD1	TRBJ1-3	-	TGTGCCAGTACCACGGACAGGGGGGCTGGAAACACCATATATTTT	CASTTDRGAGNTIYF
TRBV4-1	TRBD1	TRBJ2-7	-	TGCGCCAGCAGCCAAGACGTAACAGGGGCGTCCTACGAGCAGTACTTC	CASSQDVTGASYEQYF
TRBV6-6	-	TRBJ2-1	-	TGTGCCAGCAGTTACTCGAGTTCCCTCCAGGGTGAGCAGTTCTTC	CASSYSSSLQGEQFF
TRBV10-2	-	TRBJ2-3	-	TGCGCCACCCGTTTTTCCACAGATACGCAGTATTTT	CATRFSTDTQYF
TRBV6-5	-	TRBJ2-3	-	TGTGCCAGCAGGACACTAGGTCACAGCACAGATACGCAGTATTTT	CASRTLGHSTDTQYF
TRBV19	TRBD1	TRBJ1-2	-	TGTGCCAGTAGCCCCAGGGGGCTGGGGTATGGCTACACCTTC	CASSPRGLGYGYTF
TRBV6-5	-	TRBJ2-7	-	TGTGCCAGCTTTTACCCTTCGCCCTCCGGGTACTTC	CASFYPSPSGYF
TRBV5-6	TRBD2	TRBJ2-7	-	TGTGCCAGCAGCGGCCGGACTAGCGGGAGGGCCATCGAGTACGAGCAGTACTTC	CASSGRTSGRAIEYEQYF
TRBV7-6	TRBD1	TRBJ2-5	-	TGTGCCAGCAGCTTGCGAATTCCGGGACAGGGGGAAGAGACCCAGTACTTC	CASSLRIPGQGEETQYF
TRBV15	-	TRBJ2-1	-	TGTGCCACCAGGAAAGGGAGGACCTACAATGAGCAGTTCTTC	CATRKGRTYNEQFF
TRBV6-5	TRBD1	TRBJ1-2	-	TGTGCCAGCAGTTCCCCGGCGGGACAGGGGGCTGGTTACACCTTC	CASSSPAGQGAGYTF
TRBV4-1	-	TRBJ2-4	-	TGCGCCAGCAACGAAGCGAAGGGGCAACGGGCCAAAAACATTCAGTACTTC	CASNEAKGQRAKNIQYF
TRBV6-4	-	TRBJ1-1	-	TGTGCCAGCAGTGACTCCGCCAGTCAGAACACTGAAGCTTTCTTT	CASSDSASQNTEAFF
TRBV6-1	-	TRBJ1-2	-	TGTGCCAGCAGTGAAAGTTGGGGGTGGGAATATGGCTACACCTTC	CASSESWGWEYGYTF
TRBV7-2	-	TRBJ1-1	-	TGTGCCAGCAGCCCCAGACACGCGGGTTACACTGAAGCTTTCTTT	CASSPRHAGYTEAFF
TRBV10-1	-	TRBJ2-7	-	TGCGCCAGCAGTGAATCCCGGATTCTTAACCACGAGCAGTACTTC	CASSESRILNHEQYF
TRBV6-6	-	TRBJ1-2	once	TGTGCCAGCAGTTACTCGGTGCTTAACTATGGCTACACCTTC	CASSYSVLNYGYTF
TRBV18	TRBD2	TRBJ2-3	-	TGTGCCAGCTCCCCAACTAGCGGAGATACGCAGTATTTT	CASSPTSGDTQYF
TRBV19	-	TRBJ1-4	-	TGTGCCAGTAGCCCAGGGCGGATGGGTGAAAAACTGTTTTTT	CASSPGRMGEKLFF
TRBV15	TRBD1	TRBJ1-5	once	TGTGCCACCAGCAGAGTGAGGACAGGGGCCAGAGAGCCCCAGCATTTT	CATSRVRTGAREPQHF
TRBV19	TRBD2	TRBJ2-7	-	TGTGCCAGTAGTATTAACCCCGGACTAGCGGTTTTGGGAGAGCAGTACTTC	CASSINPGLAVLGEQYF
TRBV6-1	TRBD1	TRBJ1-2	few	TGTGCCAGCAGTGAACAGGGGGCAACGGGTGGCTACACCTTC	CASSEQGATGGYTF
TRBV5-1	TRBD2	TRBJ2-7	-	TGCGCCAGCAGCTTGAATATACTAGCGGGGGGGCCCAAGTACTTC	CASSLNILAGGPKYF